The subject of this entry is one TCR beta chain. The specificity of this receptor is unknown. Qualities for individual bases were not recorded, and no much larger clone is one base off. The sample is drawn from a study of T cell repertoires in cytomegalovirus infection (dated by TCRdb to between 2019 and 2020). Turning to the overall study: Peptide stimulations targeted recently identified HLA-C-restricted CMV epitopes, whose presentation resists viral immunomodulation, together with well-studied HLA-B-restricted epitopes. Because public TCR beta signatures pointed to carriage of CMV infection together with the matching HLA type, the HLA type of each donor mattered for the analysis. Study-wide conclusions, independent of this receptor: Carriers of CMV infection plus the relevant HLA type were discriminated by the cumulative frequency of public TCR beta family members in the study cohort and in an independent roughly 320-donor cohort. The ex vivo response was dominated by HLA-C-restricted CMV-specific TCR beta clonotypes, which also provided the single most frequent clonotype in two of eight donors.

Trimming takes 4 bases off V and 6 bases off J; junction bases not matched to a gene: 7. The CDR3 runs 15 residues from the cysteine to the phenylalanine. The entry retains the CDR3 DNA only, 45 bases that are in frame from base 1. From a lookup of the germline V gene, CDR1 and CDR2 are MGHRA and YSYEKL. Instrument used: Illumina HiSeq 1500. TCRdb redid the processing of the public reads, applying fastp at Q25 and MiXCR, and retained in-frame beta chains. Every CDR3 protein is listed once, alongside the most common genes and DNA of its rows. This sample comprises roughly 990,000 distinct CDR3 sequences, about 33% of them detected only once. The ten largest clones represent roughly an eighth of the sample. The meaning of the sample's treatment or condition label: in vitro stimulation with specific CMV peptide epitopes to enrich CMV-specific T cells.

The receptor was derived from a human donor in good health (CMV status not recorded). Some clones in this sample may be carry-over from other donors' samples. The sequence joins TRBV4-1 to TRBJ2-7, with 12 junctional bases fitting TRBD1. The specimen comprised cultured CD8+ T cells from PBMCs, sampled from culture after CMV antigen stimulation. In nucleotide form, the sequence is TGCGCCAGCAGCCTCCATTCGGGACAGGGGGCCGAGCAGTACTTC. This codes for CASSLHSGQGAEQYF.